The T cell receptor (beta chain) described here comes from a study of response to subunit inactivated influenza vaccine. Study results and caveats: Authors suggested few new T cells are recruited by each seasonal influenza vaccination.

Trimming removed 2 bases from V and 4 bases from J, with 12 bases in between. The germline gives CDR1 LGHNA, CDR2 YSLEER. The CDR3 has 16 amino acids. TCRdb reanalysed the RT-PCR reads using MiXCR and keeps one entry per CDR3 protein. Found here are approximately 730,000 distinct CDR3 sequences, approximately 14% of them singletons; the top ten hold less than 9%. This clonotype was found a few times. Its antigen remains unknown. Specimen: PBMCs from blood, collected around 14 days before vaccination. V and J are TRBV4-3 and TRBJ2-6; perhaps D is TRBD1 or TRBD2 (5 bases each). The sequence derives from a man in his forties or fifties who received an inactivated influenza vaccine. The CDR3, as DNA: TGCGCCAGCAGCCAACTCCTGTGGGGGGGGGCCAACGTCCTGACTTTC. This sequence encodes CASSQLLWGGANVLTF.